This T cell receptor (beta chain) was documented in a study of cytomegalovirus exposure and HLA in healthy donors. Study-level information: Roughly 180 million T cells yielded more than 95 million unique TCR beta sequences, as an earlier analysis found.

There are a few counts of this clone. This CDR3 is built from 12 residues. Germline V lookup: CDR1 MDHEN, CDR2 SYDVKM. The V and J ends lost 2 bases and 4 bases respectively, with 3 bases between them. 60 Vbeta and 13 Jbeta primers were used in PCR. TCRdb's copy holds only in-frame clones and misses some; the assay was immunoSEQ multiplex PCR. The sample includes about 140,000 clones, 70% to 75% seen only once; the top ten take approximately 15%. Regarding donors, all were healthy bone marrow donors. The genes are TRBV28 and TRBJ1-5, with no clear D. The sample comprised PBMCs. The receptor's source is a human donor in good health. The chain's CDR3 is CASSLLNQPQHF. The DNA for the CDR3 is TGTGCCAGCAGTTTACTTAATCAGCCCCAGCATTTT.